A single sample is the source of the 14 T cell receptor beta chains below, sequenced in a study of cytomegalovirus exposure and HLA in healthy donors. This PCR relied on a set of 60 Vbeta primers and 13 Jbeta primers. Method: immunoSEQ multiplex PCR; TCRdb's copy keeps in-frame clones and lacks some. In all, the sample yields approximately 140,000 clones. Sequenced material: PBMCs. These receptors were obtained from a woman in her forties in good health and CMV-seronegative.

V is TRBV4-3 and J is TRBJ1-5; D may be TRBD1 (5 bases). The CDR3 contains 14 residues. From germline, CDR1 is LGHNA and CDR2 YSLEER. The ends were cut back, 0 bases at V and 11 bases at J, with 14 bases in the middle. CDR3: CASSQEAAGGSQHF. The CDR3 nucleotides read TGCGCCAGCAGCCAAGAGGCCGCCGGGGGGTCCCAGCATTTT.

The CDR3 nucleotides read TGTGCCAGCAGTTCCTTTTCCCCTGGCAATCAGCCCCAGCATTTT. This translates into CASSSFSPGNQPQHF. V usage is TRBV28 and J usage is TRBJ1-5, with no clear D. The CDR3 has 15 amino acids. Germline values: CDR1 MDHEN, CDR2 SYDVKM. V dropped 4 bases and J dropped 2 bases, with 12 bases sitting between them.

The rearrangement joins TRBV5-1 to TRBJ1-6, with D tentatively TRBD1 (6 bases). In germline, CDR1 is SGHRS, CDR2 YFSETQ. The ends were cut back, 6 bases at V and 6 bases at J, with 16 bases in the middle. The CDR3 spans 15 residues. CDR3 region: CASTVDGQFNSPLHF. CDR3 sequence (DNA): TGCGCCAGCACCGTGGACGGACAGTTTAATTCACCCCTCCACTTT. The full variable domain, its missing parts supplied by reference TRBV5-1 and TRBJ1-6, is KAGVTQTPRYLIKTRGQQVTLSCSPISGHRSVSWYQQTPGQGLQFLFEYFSETQRNKGNFPGRFSGRQFSNSRSEMNVSTLELGDSALYLCASTVDGQFNSPLHFGNGTRLTVT.

The rearrangement uses TRBV5-4 and TRBJ2-5, with TRBD2 matching 16 bases. The V gene's germline CDR1 is SGHNT and CDR2 YYREEE (reference sequence). This CDR3 contains 16 residues. After removal of 5 bases from V and 5 bases from J, the junction contained 6 bases not matched to a gene. The CDR3 region is CASSFGTSGGAETQYF. CDR3 sequence (DNA): TGTGCCAGCAGTTTCGGGACTAGCGGGGGGGCGGAGACCCAGTACTTC.

The rearrangement joins TRBV4-1 to TRBJ1-1; 9 nucleotides match TRBD1. V shed 4 bases, J shed 8 bases, and the junction held 11 bases outside the gene matches. The germline V gene encodes CDR1 MGHRA and CDR2 YSYEKL. The CDR3 is made up of 15 amino acids. The CDR3 sequence: CASSRGQGPMGEAFF. In DNA, the CDR3 is TGCGCCAGCAGCCGGGGACAGGGTCCGATGGGGGAAGCTTTCTTT.

The chain links TRBV7-2 to TRBJ2-5; tentatively, D is TRBD1 (6 bases). Germline CDR1 and CDR2: SGHTA and FQGNSA. The ends were cut back, 4 bases at V and 3 bases at J, with 15 bases in the middle. The CDR3 contains 15 residues. This chain's CDR3 is CASSSLRGPEETQYF. The CDR3 DNA reads as TGTGCCAGCAGCTCTCTCAGGGGCCCTGAAGAGACCCAGTACTTC.

The J gene is TRBJ1-5, the V gene TRBV7-9, with D perhaps matching TRBD1 (6 bases). This CDR3 is 16 amino acids long. Germline loops: CDR1 SEHNR, CDR2 FQNEAQ (reference sequence). Trimming took 5 bases from V and 4 from J, leaving 18 bases between them. CDR3 loop: CASSLEAGTPNQPQHF. The CDR3 region has the DNA TGTGCCAGCAGCCTAGAAGCCGGGACACCGAATCAGCCCCAGCATTTT.

The chain employs TRBV2 and TRBJ2-5, with TRBD1 matching 12 bases. The V segment lost 7 bases and the J segment 1 base; nucleotides outside the gene matches: 4. The V gene's germline CDR1 is SNHLY and CDR2 FYNNEI. The CDR3 covers 15 residues. The CDR3 loop is CASNRDRGPQETQYF. In nucleotides, the CDR3 is TGTGCCAGCAACCGGGACAGGGGGCCCCAAGAGACCCAGTACTTC.

The rearrangement links TRBV4-1 to TRBJ1-1; D gene uncertain. Trimming removed 2 bases at V and 1 base at J, with 5 bases between. Germline V gene sequence: CDR1 MGHRA, CDR2 YSYEKL. The CDR3 is made up of 13 amino acids. In nucleotides, the CDR3 is TGCGCCAGCAGCCAAATAGAGAACACTGAAGCTTTCTTT. It translates to CASSQIENTEAFF.

V and J are TRBV7-9 and TRBJ2-3; maybe TRBD1 (6 bases). Trimming took 5 bases from V and 6 from J, leaving 18 bases between them. Germline V gene data show CDR1 as SEHNR and CDR2 as FQNEAQ (reference sequence). This CDR3 spans 15 amino acids. CDR3 in DNA: TGTGCCAGCAGCGCATTCCTCACAGGGTACGATACGCAGTATTTT. Translated, it gives CASSAFLTGYDTQYF.

The chain is built from TRBV9 and TRBJ1-3; D uncertain. This CDR3 is built from 17 residues. The V and J ends lost 1 base and 1 base respectively, with 15 bases between them. In germline, CDR1 is SGDLS, CDR2 YYNGEE. CDR3 nucleotide sequence: TGTGCCAGCAGCGTAACTTCGTCAACCCTTTCTGGAAACACCATATATTTT. Amino acid sequence: CASSVTSSTLSGNTIYF.

V is TRBV7-2 and J is TRBJ2-2; maybe TRBD2 (6 bases). The CDR3 is 13 amino acids. Germline V gene sequence: CDR1 SGHTA, CDR2 FQGNSA. V was pared by 6 bases and J by 5 bases, with 10 bases between. CDR3 region: CASRTSRTGELFF. CDR3 coding DNA: TGTGCCAGCAGGACTAGTCGAACCGGGGAGCTGTTTTTT.

This chain links TRBV6-1 with TRBJ1-2; possible D gene TRBD1, 5 bases. CDR3 size: 14 residues. V was trimmed by 3 bases and J by 4 bases, leaving 12 bases between them. Germline V gene data show CDR1 as MNHNS and CDR2 as SASEGT. CDR3 bases: TGTGCCAGCAGTGATAAGGGGCACACCTATGGCTACACCTTC. It specifies CASSDKGHTYGYTF.

The chain recombines TRBV7-9 with TRBJ1-2; D call uncertain. CDR3 length: 14 amino acids. Per germline, CDR1 SEHNR and CDR2 FQNEAQ (reference sequence). The V and J ends lost 3 bases and 3 bases respectively, with 11 bases between them. CDR3 residues: CASSLAGSDYGYTF. The CDR3 DNA reads as TGTGCCAGCAGCTTGGCGGGCTCTGACTATGGCTACACCTTC.